This T cell receptor (beta chain) was obtained from a study of cytotoxic CD8 clonotypes in ibrutinib-treated CLL. At the level of the study: The subjects consisted of 11 relapsed/refractory and some 15 treatment-naive individuals, with approximately 17 IGHV unmutated. Response sampling took place at median about 12 months of treatment, range 6 to 36.

This clone has only a few counts. Its target is not known. The length of the CDR3 is 14 residues. Germline CDR1 and CDR2: SGHAT and FQNNGV. The germline V and J ends were trimmed by 5 bases and 5 bases, with 13 bases remaining between them. Study-wide findings and caveats: Circulating CD8+ T-cell counts were tracked by baseline clonality, which exceeded that of age-matched healthy donors. On treatment, the uncommon public clonotypes contracted or remained stable.

TCRdb's table, derived via immunoSEQ multiplex PCR, lists solely in-frame clones and lacks some. The sample carries approximately 280,000 clones, about 72% recorded once. V usage is TRBV11-2 and J usage is TRBJ1-5; weak D call: TRBD1 (6 bases). This TCR was sampled from a human donor with chronic lymphocytic leukemia. The material was PBMCs, obtained at disease progression, from a patient treated with ibrutinib. CDR3 protein: CASSATGWDQPQHF. The DNA for the CDR3 is TGTGCCAGCAGCGCTACAGGGTGGGATCAGCCCCAGCATTTT.